The 17 T cell receptor beta chains in this list originate from one sample, sequenced in a study of T cells in narcolepsy listed by TCRdb under 2018. Library preparation was by the immunoSEQ multiplex PCR assay. TCRdb limited this immuneACCESS table to in-frame rearrangements with V and J called. A share of clones is missing; checked studies link under half to unresolved V genes, and the rest is unexplained. The sample contains over 25,000 clones, roughly four fifths of them found a single time. The top ten clones comprise about 1% of the sample. Sequencing input: memory (CD45RA-) CD4+ T cells from blood. The sample's cell subset or site label, decoded: memory T cells sorted ex vivo from peripheral blood. These TCRs come from a human donor in good health.

V gene TRBV9 combines with J gene TRBJ1-4; a possible D gene is TRBD1 (5 bases). The ends were cut back, 2 bases at V and 4 bases at J, with 9 bases in the middle. Per the germline V gene, CDR1 is SGDLS and CDR2 is YYNGEE. The CDR3 consists of 14 residues. The CDR3 DNA follows: TGTGCCAGCAGCGTCGGGGCCCTTAATGAAAAACTGTTTTTT. It is translated as CASSVGALNEKLFF.

The gene calls are TRBV5-1 and TRBJ1-4; D is possibly TRBD1 (5 bases). Per the germline V gene, CDR1 is SGHRS and CDR2 is YFSETQ. The CDR3 has 15 residues. Trimming left V 4 bases short and J 1 base short, with 11 bases between. The CDR3 nucleotides are TGCGCCAGCAGCGGGGGTGGTTTAACTAATGAAAAACTGTTTTTT. Its translation is CASSGGGLTNEKLFF.

The chain links TRBV29-1 to TRBJ2-1; TRBD2 agrees at 14 bases. The junction had 4 bases not matched to a gene; V was cut back by 4 bases and J by 8 bases. Looked up from germline, CDR1 is SQVTM and CDR2 is ANQGSEA. CDR3 length equals 14 residues. The CDR3 region has the DNA TGCAGCGTTGGACTAGCGGGAGGGAGGGATGAGCAGTTCTTC. It codes for CSVGLAGGRDEQFF.

Note on this clone: This CDR3 is also generated by other DNA sequences in the sample. The V and J genes are TRBV7-2 and TRBJ1-5; maybe TRBD1 (6 bases). The V and J ends lost 1 base and 4 bases respectively, with 11 bases between them. Germline V gene sequence: CDR1 SGHTA, CDR2 FQGNSA. The CDR3 loop spans 15 amino acids. CDR3 nucleotide sequence: TGTGCCAGCAGCTTAGTTCTAGGGGGAAATCAGCCCCAGCATTTT. Its translation: CASSLVLGGNQPQHF. The whole variable domain, filled in from reference TRBV7-2 and TRBJ1-5, reads GAGVSQSPSNKVTEKGKDVELRCDPISGHTALYWYRQSLGQGLEFLIYFQGNSAPDKSGLPSDRFSAERTGGSVSTLTIQRTQQEDSAVYLCASSLVLGGNQPQHFGDGTRLSIL.

This clone was picked up one time. V gene TRBV6-1 combines with J gene TRBJ1-5; D gene ambiguous. The germline V gene has CDR1 MNHNS and CDR2 SASEGT. The V end was cut by 6 bases, the J end by 11 bases, with 14 bases between. This CDR3 contains 12 residues. The CDR3 region has the DNA TGTGCCAGCAGACCCGGGCTTGAGGCCCAGCATTTT. It specifies CASRPGLEAQHF.

The J gene is TRBJ1-1, the V gene TRBV4-1; TRBD1 matches at 10 bases. There are 13 residues in the CDR3. Germline V gives CDR1 MGHRA, CDR2 YSYEKL. Germline trimming cut 7 bases from V and 11 bases from J; bases unmatched to any gene: 10. CDR3 amino acids: CASNPTGGEVAFF. As DNA, the CDR3 is TGCGCCAGCAACCCGACAGGGGGCGAGGTGGCTTTCTTT.

V is TRBV7-3 and J is TRBJ2-3; TRBD2 matches 9 bases. The germline V gene encodes CDR1 SGHTA and CDR2 FQGTGA. The CDR3 has 15 residues. J lost 3 bases, V lost 2 bases, and 3 bases had no gene match. The chain's CDR3 is CASSLAGGRTDTQYF. In nucleotides, the CDR3 is TGTGCCAGCAGCTTAGCGGGGGGGCGGACAGATACGCAGTATTTT.

CDR3 nucleotides: TGTGCCAGCAGCTTTGACAGGGATAACTATGGCTACACCTTC. As protein: CASSFDRDNYGYTF. The chain carries TRBV7-9 and TRBJ1-2; 7 nucleotides agree with TRBD1. Germline V gene lookup returns CDR1 SEHNR and CDR2 FQNEAQ (reference sequence). V shed 3 bases, J shed 1 base, and the junction held 2 bases outside the gene matches. The length of the CDR3 is 14 residues.

The chain employs TRBV11-3 and TRBJ2-3; unclear D gene. The CDR3 runs 13 residues. V gave up 0 bases and J gave up 6 bases, with 7 bases separating them. Germline lookup yields CDR1 SGHNT and CDR2 YENEEA. This CDR3 is CASSLESTDTQYF. The DNA for the CDR3 is TGTGCCAGCAGCTTAGAATCGACGGATACGCAGTATTTT.

The table lists this clone with a few counts. The genes are TRBV6-1 and TRBJ2-1, with 7 bases aligning to TRBD2. V was pared by 7 bases and J by 7 bases, with 7 bases of the junction left unmatched. CDR1 and CDR2 from the germline V gene are MNHNS and SASEGT. The CDR3 totals 13 residues. The CDR3 region is CASNRGSQNEQFF. The CDR3 DNA reads as TGTGCCAGCAACCGCGGGAGCCAGAATGAGCAGTTCTTC.

The chain couples TRBV27 to TRBJ2-1, with TRBD2 identical over 9 bases. V gave up 3 bases and J gave up 8 bases; unmatched junction bases: 8. This CDR3 region has 15 residues. Germline CDR1 reads MNHEY; CDR2 reads SMNVEV (reference sequence). The CDR3 DNA reads TGTGCCAGCAGTTTGGGGCGGGAGGGTTTTTATGAGCAGTTCTTC. This codes for CASSLGREGFYEQFF.

This sequence joins TRBV9 and TRBJ1-1; 12 bases align to TRBD1. This CDR3 contains 15 residues. The V gene end was trimmed by 0 bases and the J gene end by 12 bases; junction bases not matched to a gene: 9. The V gene's germline CDR1 is SGDLS and CDR2 YYNGEE. CDR3 nucleotides: TGTGCCAGCAGCGTAGAGGGGACAGGGGGCCTGATTACTTTCTTT. Amino acids: CASSVEGTGGLITFF.

This clone was detected only once. The chain is built from TRBV30 and TRBJ2-7; TRBD2 is a possible D gene (6 bases). Trimming cost V 8 bases and J 4 bases, with 18 bases left between them. This CDR3 comprises 13 residues. In germline, CDR1 is GTSNPN, CDR2 SVGIG (reference sequence). The CDR3 nucleotides are TGTGCCGGTTTGGGAGGAGGTCAGTACGAGCAGTACTTC. It yields the protein CAGLGGGQYEQYF. Supplemented by reference TRBV30 and TRBJ2-7, the full variable domain reads SQTIHQWPATLVQPVGSPLSLECTVEGTSNPNLYWYRQAAGRGLQLLFYSVGIGQISSEVPQNLSASRPQDRQFILSSKKLLLSDSGFYLCAGLGGGQYEQYFGPGTRLTVT.

The J gene is TRBJ2-7, the V gene TRBV7-8; 10 bases fit TRBD2. V lost 1 base, J lost 3 bases, and 6 bases stayed unmatched. This CDR3 is built from 16 residues. CDR1 is SGHVS, CDR2 FQNEAQ, per germline. CDR3 nucleotide sequence: TGTGCCAGCAGCTTAGGAAGCGGGAGGGCCGGCTACGAGCAGTACTTC. Translating gives CASSLGSGRAGYEQYF.

This chain joins TRBV12-5 and TRBJ2-3, with 7 bases lining up with TRBD1. The germline V gene has CDR1 LGHNT and CDR2 FRNRAP. After removal of 2 bases from V and 0 bases from J, the junction contained 2 bases not matched to a gene. The CDR3 has 15 residues. The CDR3 DNA reads as TGTGCTAGTGGTTTGCAACAGGGGAGCACAGATACGCAGTATTTT. Its protein is CASGLQQGSTDTQYF.

The chain has TRBV5-6 and TRBJ2-3; the D is unclear. Per germline, CDR1 SGHDT and CDR2 YYEEEE. CDR3 length: 13 residues. V lost 4 bases, J lost 1 base, and 7 bases lay in between. The CDR3 DNA reads as TGTGCCAGCAGCCCCGGCCGCACAGATACGCAGTATTTT. Residues: CASSPGRTDTQYF.

V and J are TRBV7-9 and TRBJ2-2; unclear D gene. The CDR3 is 18 amino acids. The V gene's germline CDR1 is SEHNR and CDR2 FQNEAQ (reference sequence). The V end lost 3 bases, the J end lost 4 bases, and 21 bases lay between the germline ends. Here the CDR3 reads CASSFAPGAEISTGELFF. The CDR3 nucleotides are TGTGCCAGCAGCTTCGCCCCAGGCGCGGAGATATCCACCGGGGAGCTGTTTTTT.